The rows below give T cell receptor beta chains drawn from one sample of a study of glioma-infiltrating T cells. MiXCR, run by TCRdb on the multiplex PCR reads, gives a single entry per CDR3 protein. The data contain about 410,000 distinct CDR3 sequences, approximately 42% of them singletons. The sample was glioma tissue, nonneoplastic brain tissue, or PBMCs (not recorded which). Receptors were obtained from a human donor with low-grade glioma or glioblastoma, undergoing nonglioma brain surgery, or in good health (not recorded which). Each CDR3 is given without its conserved first and last residue. The order of the fields is V gene, J gene, CDR3 protein.

V gene: TRBV6-1; J gene: TRBJ2-7; CDR3 protein: ASSFGGVGTYEQY
V gene: TRBV19; J gene: TRBJ1-5; CDR3 protein: ASTGGQGQPQH
V gene: TRBV20-1; J gene: TRBJ1-1; CDR3 protein: SATIGALNTEAF
V gene: TRBV2; J gene: TRBJ1-1; CDR3 protein: ASSEIRGNTEAF
V gene: TRBV27; J gene: TRBJ2-2; CDR3 protein: ASSLSWRSNTGELF
V gene: TRBV7-2; J gene: TRBJ1-4; CDR3 protein: ASSSMIDSGEKLF
V gene: TRBV20-1; J gene: TRBJ2-1; CDR3 protein: SANLAGGPRDEQF
V gene: TRBV4-2; J gene: TRBJ2-3; CDR3 protein: ASSQDRIVGHSTDTQY
V gene: TRBV3-1; J gene: TRBJ2-1; CDR3 protein: ASRSGQGASEQF
V gene: TRBV20-1; J gene: TRBJ2-3; CDR3 protein: SARDRETLDTQY
V gene: TRBV28; J gene: TRBJ2-1; CDR3 protein: ASRSFGQGGGSYNEQF
V gene: TRBV20-1; J gene: TRBJ2-3; CDR3 protein: SAVGATDTQY
V gene: TRBV7-2; J gene: TRBJ2-3; CDR3 protein: ASSRTSAPDTKY
V gene: TRBV7-9; J gene: TRBJ1-1; CDR3 protein: ASSSRQPNTEAF
V gene: TRBV6-2/TRBV6-3; J gene: TRBJ1-5; CDR3 protein: ASSSPTRGSNQPQH
V gene: TRBV28; J gene: TRBJ2-3; CDR3 protein: ASSLSAFTDTQY
V gene: TRBV7-9; J gene: TRBJ2-5; CDR3 protein: ASSWREIRAETQY
V gene: TRBV4-3; J gene: TRBJ2-2; CDR3 protein: ASSQGADPRRTGELF
V gene: TRBV6-1; J gene: TRBJ2-7; CDR3 protein: ARSLGQPLPYEQY
V gene: TRBV7-2; J gene: TRBJ2-5; CDR3 protein: ASSLARPSETQY
V gene: TRBV7-9; J gene: TRBJ1-4; CDR3 protein: ASRPPHGEKLF
V gene: TRBV24-1; J gene: TRBJ2-5; CDR3 protein: ATSDLAKGGLGTQY
V gene: TRBV15; J gene: TRBJ2-1; CDR3 protein: ATSRRDQAQF
V gene: TRBV27; J gene: TRBJ1-3; CDR3 protein: ASSPVPSSGNTIY
V gene: TRBV7-2; J gene: TRBJ1-1; CDR3 protein: ASSLRQRTEAF
V gene: TRBV11-2; J gene: TRBJ2-1; CDR3 protein: ASSLGRFGQKQF
V gene: TRBV27; J gene: TRBJ2-3; CDR3 protein: ASSFLTGGGDTQY
V gene: TRBV6-2/TRBV6-3; J gene: TRBJ1-2; CDR3 protein: ASGTASYT
V gene: TRBV28; J gene: TRBJ2-6; CDR3 protein: ASSLTGVGGANVLT
V gene: TRBV11-1; J gene: TRBJ2-4; CDR3 protein: ASSPHRGNIQY
V gene: TRBV4-1; J gene: TRBJ1-3; CDR3 protein: ASSQAGAGDTIY
V gene: TRBV20-1; J gene: TRBJ2-7; CDR3 protein: SASLAGSSYEQY
V gene: TRBV20-1; J gene: TRBJ1-3; CDR3 protein: SARGVSSSGNTIY
V gene: TRBV7-2; J gene: TRBJ2-7; CDR3 protein: ASNIAGGRNEQY
V gene: TRBV3-1; J gene: TRBJ1-1; CDR3 protein: ASSQVTENTEAF
V gene: TRBV24-1; J gene: TRBJ1-2; CDR3 protein: ATSNFDRDSGYT